Described below is a single T cell receptor (beta chain) sequence and its context. This sample is part of a study of CD8 T cells in Susac syndrome. CD8+ and CD4+ T cells taken from blood had their TCR beta sequenced. The CDR3 is made up of 13 amino acids. V was shortened by 0 bases and J by 3 bases, with 6 bases between the two germline ends. Germline V gives CDR1 MNHEY, CDR2 SMNVEV (reference sequence). Random hexamers were used to reverse transcribe the RNA input (about 0.45 to 1 ug). TCRdb re-analysed the immunoSEQ multiplex PCR reads in MiXCR, keeping a single row per CDR3 protein. The data show about 130,000 distinct CDR3 sequences, around 85% seen once.

Input material: CD8+ T cells from PBMCs. This TCR was recovered from a human donor with multiple sclerosis. The chain is built from TRBV27 and TRBJ2-7; D remains unclear. CDR3 sequence: CASSLSGDYEQYF. The CDR3 nucleotides read TGTGCCAGCAGTTTATCAGGAGACTACGAGCAGTACTTC.